This is a list of T cell receptor beta chains from one sample in a study of chemoradiotherapy in HPV16-positive cancers. Method: immunoSEQ multiplex PCR; TCRdb's copy keeps in-frame clones and lacks some. The sample records some 9,300 clones, under 80% being singletons. Collection of the sample occurred from a patient who underwent chemoradiotherapy. Receptors originate from a human donor with HPV-associated anogenital cancer. The CDR3 runs from the conserved cysteine through the conserved F or W. D genes are given only for firm matches. Clone size appears in some rows only: once, few, many, or a class for an expanded clone.

TRBJ1-1,TRBD1,-,TRBV14,CASSQDKGTGFNTEAFF,TGTGCCAGCAGCCAAGATAAGGGGACAGGGTTTAACACTGAAGCTTTCTTT
TRBJ2-3,-,-,TRBV5-6,CASSFFGPITDTQYF,TGTGCCAGCAGCTTCTTCGGCCCCATCACAGATACGCAGTATTTT
TRBJ1-2,-,-,TRBV6-1,CASTRDNYGYTF,TGTGCCAGCACCCGGGACAACTATGGCTACACCTTC
TRBJ2-3,-,-,TRBV12-5,CASGEGRITDTQYF,TGTGCTAGTGGGGAGGGACGGATCACAGATACGCAGTATTTT
TRBJ1-1,-,-,TRBV19,CASSASLNTEAFF,TGTGCCAGTAGTGCCTCCCTGAACACTGAAGCTTTCTTT
TRBJ2-3,-,few,TRBV7-8,CASSSTRWGTDTQYF,TGTGCCAGCAGCTCTACTCGGTGGGGCACAGATACGCAGTATTTT
TRBJ2-3,TRBD2,-,TRBV6-1,CASSELADSTDTQYF,TGTGCCAGCAGTGAACTAGCGGACAGCACAGATACGCAGTATTTT
TRBJ1-2,-,-,TRBV6-1,CASSEPGSGNYGYTF,TGTGCCAGCAGTGAACCGGGCAGCGGGAACTATGGCTACACCTTC
TRBJ2-7,TRBD2,once,TRBV4-2,CASSQDRSAGGYEQYF,TGTGCCAGCAGCCAAGATCGGTCGGCGGGGGGCTACGAGCAGTACTTC
TRBJ1-1,TRBD1,-,TRBV11-3,CASSLKSGQGDLGMNTEAFF,TGTGCCAGCAGCCTAAAGTCTGGACAGGGGGATTTGGGGATGAACACTGAAGCTTTCTTT
TRBJ1-2,-,few,TRBV4-2,CASSNSGGNYGYTF,TGTGCCAGCAGCAACTCTGGGGGGAACTATGGCTACACCTTC
TRBJ1-2,-,few,TRBV15,CATSRDLEDLGYTF,TGTGCCACCAGCAGAGATCTTGAGGACCTGGGCTACACCTTC
TRBJ2-1,TRBD2,-,TRBV7-9,CASSSLVWGGSNEQFF,TGTGCCAGCAGCTCACTGGTGTGGGGGGGGTCCAATGAGCAGTTCTTC
TRBJ2-5,TRBD2,-,TRBV9,CASSATSGVETQYF,TGTGCCAGCAGCGCTACTAGCGGGGTAGAGACCCAGTACTTC
TRBJ2-5,TRBD1,-,TRBV19,CASSAFPGTGRGETQYF,TGTGCCAGTAGCGCCTTCCCCGGGACAGGACGGGGCGAGACCCAGTACTTC
TRBJ1-2,-,-,TRBV2,CASSGKGLNEGYGYTF,TGTGCCAGCAGTGGAAAGGGACTTAACGAGGGCTATGGCTACACCTTC
TRBJ1-1,-,-,TRBV7-8,CASSLNGVPAPEAFF,TGTGCCAGCAGCCTAAATGGGGTCCCCGCACCCGAAGCTTTCTTT
TRBJ2-5,-,-,TRBV2,CASSVAHRQETQYF,TGTGCCAGCAGTGTCGCGCATCGCCAAGAGACCCAGTACTTC
TRBJ2-3,-,few,TRBV5-1,CASSSNQGSTDTQYF,TGCGCCAGCAGCTCCAATCAGGGGTCCACAGATACGCAGTATTTT
TRBJ2-1,TRBD2,-,TRBV19,CASTPEAGGPAEQFF,TGTGCCAGTACTCCGGAGGCGGGGGGCCCCGCGGAGCAGTTCTTC
TRBJ2-5,TRBD1,-,TRBV2,CASNYQGARETQYF,TGTGCCAGCAACTACCAGGGGGCCCGGGAGACCCAGTACTTC
TRBJ2-4,-,-,TRBV2,CASGIGGTLAKNIQYF,TGTGCCAGCGGGATCGGCGGGACATTAGCCAAAAACATTCAGTACTTC
TRBJ2-5,-,-,TRBV5-6,CASKGSGSQETQYF,TGTGCCAGCAAGGGCTCGGGGTCACAAGAGACCCAGTACTTC
TRBJ1-3,-,-,TRBV5-6,CASSQRAQISSGNTIYF,TGTGCCAGCAGCCAAAGGGCGCAGATTTCCTCTGGAAACACCATATATTTT
TRBJ1-3,-,few,TRBV21-1,CASSKGSGNFSGNTIYF,TGTGCCAGCAGCAAAGGATCGGGCAACTTCTCTGGAAACACCATATATTTT
TRBJ2-6,-,-,TRBV4-1,CASSQIYSGANVLTF,TGCGCCAGCAGCCAGATTTACTCCGGGGCCAACGTCCTGACTTTC
TRBJ1-5,-,few,TRBV10-3,CAISESRDISFRQPQHF,TGTGCCATCAGTGAGTCGAGGGACATATCTTTCCGTCAGCCCCAGCATTTT
TRBJ1-2,TRBD1,-,TRBV6-6,CASRRQGPGLNYGYTF,TGTGCCAGCAGGCGACAGGGTCCGGGCCTTAACTATGGCTACACCTTC
TRBJ1-2,TRBD1,-,TRBV7-6,CASSLGTGGIYGYTF,TGTGCCAGCAGCTTAGGGACAGGGGGCATCTATGGCTACACCTTC
TRBJ1-6,-,once,TRBV10-1,CASSESISAGHSPLHF,TGCGCCAGCAGTGAGTCGATATCGGCAGGCCATTCACCCCTCCACTTT
TRBJ2-1,TRBD1,-,TRBV19,CASWDRGLDNEQFF,TGTGCCTCATGGGACAGGGGGCTCGACAATGAGCAGTTCTTC
TRBJ2-5,TRBD2,-,TRBV28,CASSTTSGGAAQYF,TGTGCCAGCAGTACGACTAGCGGGGGGGCCGCCCAGTACTTC
TRBJ1-5,-,few,TRBV30,CAWSLLGTLQPQHF,TGTGCCTGGAGTTTGTTGGGGACGTTACAGCCCCAGCATTTT
TRBJ1-2,TRBD1,-,TRBV6-1,CASRTGNGYTF,TGTGCCAGCAGGACAGGGAATGGCTACACCTTC
TRBJ2-7,-,-,TRBV28,CASSLLSLGAYEQYF,TGTGCCAGCAGTCTGTTAAGTTTGGGGGCCTACGAGCAGTACTTC
TRBJ1-1,-,-,TRBV11-2,CASSLGAGNTEAFF,TGTGCCAGCAGCTTAGGCGCCGGGAACACTGAAGCTTTCTTT
TRBJ1-2,-,-,TRBV7-2,CASSPNTGTDYGYTF,TGTGCCAGCAGCCCGAATACCGGGACTGACTATGGCTACACCTTC
TRBJ2-7,TRBD1,-,TRBV4-1,CASSQDIGTGSYEQYF,TGCGCCAGCAGCCAAGATATCGGGACAGGGTCCTACGAGCAGTACTTC
TRBJ1-5,-,-,TRBV7-9,CASSQGYSNQPQHF,TGTGCCAGCAGCCAGGGGTATAGCAATCAGCCCCAGCATTTT
TRBJ1-2,-,few,TRBV5-6,CASSMDTTYGYTF,TGTGCCAGCAGCATGGACACAACCTATGGCTACACCTTC
TRBJ1-2,TRBD1,-,TRBV12-5,CARGIQGAYGYTF,TGTGCTAGGGGAATACAGGGGGCCTATGGCTACACCTTC
TRBJ2-2,TRBD1,-,TRBV25-1,CASSDRQGAGTGELFF,TGTGCCAGCAGTGACCGACAGGGGGCCGGCACCGGGGAGCTGTTTTTT
TRBJ2-2,TRBD2,-,TRBV25-1,CASSETGTSGGELFF,TGTGCCAGCAGTGAGACCGGGACTAGCGGCGGGGAGCTGTTTTTT
TRBJ1-2,-,-,TRBV20-1,CSASEGPAVTF,TGCAGTGCTAGTGAGGGACCGGCGGTAACCTTC
TRBJ1-1,-,-,TRBV7-9,CASSLEGTMNTEAFF,TGTGCCAGCAGCTTGGAGGGGACAATGAACACTGAAGCTTTCTTT
TRBJ2-5,-,-,TRBV10-3,CAISVDNQETQYF,TGTGCCATCAGCGTTGACAACCAAGAGACCCAGTACTTC
TRBJ2-5,TRBD2,-,TRBV7-3,CASSLAGGERETQYF,TGTGCCAGTTCTCTAGCGGGGGGCGAAAGAGAGACCCAGTACTTC
TRBJ2-1,-,-,TRBV7-9,CASSLVRASQYNEQFF,TGTGCCAGCAGCTTAGTAAGGGCTAGCCAGTACAATGAGCAGTTCTTC
TRBJ1-5,-,-,TRBV4-1,CASSQEGSFSNQPQHF,TGCGCCAGCAGCCAAGAAGGAAGTTTTAGCAATCAGCCCCAGCATTTT
TRBJ2-5,TRBD1,-,TRBV5-4,CASSSTGGETQYF,TGTGCCAGCAGCTCTACAGGGGGGGAGACCCAGTACTTC
TRBJ2-1,-,few,TRBV28,CASSRYYNEQFF,TGTGCCAGCAGCCGATACTACAATGAGCAGTTCTTC
TRBJ1-4,TRBD1,-,TRBV11-2,CASSLDRVNEKLFF,TGTGCCAGCAGCCTCGACAGGGTTAATGAAAAACTGTTTTTT